This T cell receptor beta chain originates from a study of cytomegalovirus exposure and HLA in healthy donors. Study conclusions and caveats: The study carried out a later analysis of TCR beta sequences. It associated some 17,000 of them with specific HLA alleles at a false discovery rate of 0.05. Equally common other TCR beta chains were less clonally expanded than HLA-associated ones, a later analysis found. In most subjects, TCR beta sequences reportedly gave accurate predictions of HLA-A and HLA-B alleles.

This CDR3 has 13 amino acids. The V gene lost 4 bases and the J gene lost 7 bases, with 15 bases spanning the gap. Looked up from germline, CDR1 is SGHRS and CDR2 is YFSETQ. In regard to this clone: The antigen is not known.

Vbeta (60) and Jbeta (13) primers were used in the PCR. Profiled with immunoSEQ multiplex PCR; TCRdb holds only in-frame clones, not every one. The repertoire includes approximately 150,000 clones, nearly 90% of them detected once, and 0.5% to 0.65% sits in the top ten. The TCR was taken from a woman aged 40 to 49 in good health and CMV-seronegative. This chain joins TRBV5-1 and TRBJ2-7; weak D call: TRBD1 (6 bases). Sequenced: PBMCs. The CDR3 DNA follows: TGCGCCAGCAGCAAAGAGACAGGCCTGGAGCAGTACTTC. Its protein product is CASSKETGLEQYF.